This passage covers 19 T cell receptor beta chains from one sample sequenced in a study of blood T cell repertoires in COVID-19. TCRdb's copy holds only in-frame clones and misses some; the assay was immunoSEQ multiplex PCR. In the table there are approximately 230,000 clones, 70% to 90% of which are singletons. Sequenced sample: peripheral blood. These receptors originate from a man in his late teens or twenties with active or convalescent COVID-19.

In DNA, the CDR3 is TGTGCCAGCTGTGGACAGCCTGGTTCGCCCCAGCATTTT. This gives the protein CASCGQPGSPQHF. The chain joins TRBV2 to TRBJ1-5, with D possibly being TRBD1 (6 bases). The germline V gene encodes CDR1 SNHLY and CDR2 FYNNEI. The CDR3 runs to 13 residues. V was pared by 8 bases and J by 9 bases, with 17 bases between.

This chain joins TRBV10-3 and TRBJ2-3, with 7 bases identical to TRBD1. The germline V gene has CDR1 ENHRY and CDR2 SYGVKD. V dropped 8 bases and J dropped 1; count of bases not matched to a gene: 15. CDR3 length: 17 amino acids. The CDR3 nucleotides read TGTGCCATCCAAAACGAAACAGGGGTCTCAGGCACAGATACGCAGTATTTT. Translated, it gives CAIQNETGVSGTDTQYF.

The J gene is TRBJ1-2, the V gene TRBV28; D unclear. Germline V gene data show CDR1 as MDHEN and CDR2 as SYDVKM. V lost 0 bases and J lost 7, with 15 bases in between. This CDR3 comprises 15 residues. The CDR3 is CASSLWGRRMGGYTF. The CDR3 nucleotides are TGTGCCAGCAGTTTATGGGGCCGCCGGATGGGTGGCTACACCTTC.

The gene calls are TRBV4-3 and TRBJ2-3; 8 bases match TRBD1. With 4 bases clipped from V and 2 bases from J, the junction kept 2 bases outside the gene matches. Germline CDR1 is LGHNA and CDR2 is YSLEER. The CDR3 extends over 14 amino acids. The DNA for the CDR3 is TGCGCCAGCAGCCTGACAGGGGCCACAGATACGCAGTATTTT. Its translation is CASSLTGATDTQYF.

The chain is built from TRBV6-2 or TRBV6-3 and TRBJ2-7; D is uncertain. Trimming pared 6 bases from V and 6 bases from J, leaving 12 bases between. The CDR3 runs to 12 residues. CDR1 and CDR2 from the germline V gene are MNHEY and SVGEGT. The CDR3 DNA follows: TGTGCCAGCAGCCCGACTTGGGTCGAGCAGTACTTC. Translated: CASSPTWVEQYF.

This chain joins TRBV2 and TRBJ1-4; 9 nucleotides line up with TRBD1. The CDR3 sequence is 11 residues long. Germline V gene lookup returns CDR1 SNHLY and CDR2 FYNNEI. With 5 bases clipped from V and 15 bases from J, the junction kept 4 bases outside the gene matches. The CDR3 protein is CASSPQGAMFF. The CDR3 DNA reads TGTGCCAGCAGTCCACAGGGGGCAATGTTTTTT.

This clone has a handful of counts. The chain couples TRBV2 to TRBJ2-2; 7 nucleotides agree with TRBD1. This CDR3 has 15 amino acids. V lost 6 bases to trimming and J lost 3 bases; unmatched junction nucleotides: 7. Germline assignment: CDR1 SNHLY and CDR2 FYNNEI. The CDR3 is CASRGQGVYTGELFF. The CDR3 bases are TGTGCCAGCAGGGGGCAGGGGGTGTACACCGGGGAGCTGTTTTTT.

The chain couples TRBV9 to TRBJ1-3; TRBD1 is a possible D gene (5 bases). This CDR3 has 15 residues. Trimming shortened V by 3 bases and J by 0 bases, and 10 bases separated the two germline ends. The germline V gene has CDR1 SGDLS and CDR2 YYNGEE. This CDR3 is CASSAGGISGNTIYF. The CDR3, as DNA: TGTGCCAGCAGCGCCGGGGGGATCTCTGGAAACACCATATATTTT. Variable domain in full (rest from reference TRBV9 and TRBJ1-3): DSGVTQTPKHLITATGQRVTLRCSPRSGDLSVYWYQQSLDQGLQFLIQYYNGEERAKGNILERFSAQQFPDLHSELNLSSLELGDSALYFCASSAGGISGNTIYFGEGSWLTVV.

The genes are TRBV4-3 and TRBJ2-3, with D possibly TRBD1 on 6 matching bases. CDR3 length: 14 amino acids. V dropped 0 bases and J dropped 10 bases, with 14 bases sitting between them. Germline V gene lookup returns CDR1 LGHNA and CDR2 YSLEER. CDR3 DNA sequence: TGCGCCAGCAGCCAAGAAGGACAGACCAGGGCGCAGTATTTT. Protein: CASSQEGQTRAQYF.

The chain combines TRBV7-8 with TRBJ2-5, with a tentative D call TRBD2 (6 bases). The CDR3 totals 16 residues. CDR1 is SGHVS, CDR2 FQNEAQ, per germline. The V gene lost 0 bases and the J gene lost 4 bases, with 15 bases spanning the gap. The CDR3 DNA reads as TGTGCCAGCAGCTTAGCCGCAGGGACTCCAGCAGAGACCCAGTACTTC. Translated, it gives CASSLAAGTPAETQYF.

V is TRBV2 and J is TRBJ1-3, with 9 bases that match TRBD1. Germline trimming cut 7 bases from V and 4 bases from J; bases unmatched to any gene: 8. Looked up from germline, CDR1 is SNHLY and CDR2 is FYNNEI. The CDR3 spans 15 residues. CDR3 loop: CASTRDRAAGNTIYF. The CDR3, as DNA: TGTGCCAGCACCCGGGACAGGGCGGCGGGAAACACCATATATTTT.

The J gene is TRBJ2-3, the V gene TRBV28; a weak D match, TRBD2 (6 bases). V dropped 7 bases and J dropped 8 bases, with 19 bases sitting between them. This CDR3 is built from 14 residues. CDR1 is MDHEN, CDR2 SYDVKM, per germline. The CDR3 spells CASTPPGRGPTQYF. The CDR3 DNA sequence: TGTGCCAGCACCCCGCCGGGGCGGGGTCCTACGCAGTATTTT.

This chain connects TRBV28 to TRBJ1-4; a weak D match, TRBD1 (6 bases). Trimming left V 1 base short and J 10 bases short, with 10 bases between. CDR3 length equals 13 residues. Per the germline V gene, CDR1 is MDHEN and CDR2 is SYDVKM. CDR3 loop: CASSLSGDGKLFF. CDR3 nucleotides: TGTGCCAGCAGTTTATCAGGGGACGGAAAACTGTTTTTT.

The chain combines TRBV15 with TRBJ2-2; TRBD1 is a possible D gene (6 bases). The CDR3 runs to 15 residues. Germline CDR1 and CDR2: LNHNV and YYDKDF (reference sequence). Trimming left V 8 bases short and J 2 bases short, with 15 bases between. This chain's CDR3 is CATGVTGYNTGELFF. As DNA, the CDR3 is TGTGCCACCGGGGTGACAGGTTACAACACCGGGGAGCTGTTTTTT. The full variable domain, with the rest looked up from reference TRBV15 and TRBJ2-2, is DAMVIQNPRYQVTQFGKPVTLSCSQTLNHNVMYWYQQKSSQAPKLLFHYYDKDFNNEADTPDNFQSRRPNTSFCFLDIRSPGLGDTAMYLCATGVTGYNTGELFFGEGSRLTVL.

The V and J genes are TRBV7-2 and TRBJ2-5, with 9 positions matching TRBD2. J gave up 3 bases and V 1 base, and 0 bases lay outside the gene matches. This CDR3 is built from 14 residues. Germline CDR1 and CDR2: SGHTA and FQGNSA. The CDR3 DNA reads TGTGCCAGCAGCTTAGGACTAGCGGAAGAGACCCAGTACTTC. It translates to CASSLGLAEETQYF. Full variable domain (rest looked up from reference TRBV7-2 and TRBJ2-5): GAGVSQSPSNKVTEKGKDVELRCDPISGHTALYWYRQSLGQGLEFLIYFQGNSAPDKSGLPSDRFSAERTGGSVSTLTIQRTQQEDSAVYLCASSLGLAEETQYFGPGTRLLVL.

This chain uses TRBV6-5 with TRBJ1-4, with 10 bases lining up with TRBD1. This CDR3 is 13 amino acids long. V lost 6 bases and J lost 8; bases outside the gene matches: 3. Per the germline V gene, CDR1 is MNHEY and CDR2 is SVGAGI. As DNA, the CDR3 is TGTGCCAGCAGGGACAGGGGGGAAGAAAAACTGTTTTTT. Amino acids: CASRDRGEEKLFF.

This chain links TRBV28 with TRBJ1-5, with D possibly being TRBD1 (6 bases). The germline gives CDR1 MDHEN, CDR2 SYDVKM. The CDR3 has 12 residues. V was pared by 7 bases and J by 6 bases, with 10 bases between. The CDR3 reads CASIGQSQPQHF. CDR3 in DNA: TGTGCCAGCATCGGACAGTCTCAGCCCCAGCATTTT.

This clone has a handful of counts. The rearrangement uses TRBV6-5 and TRBJ1-2; 9 positions agree with TRBD1. The CDR3 has 13 residues. The V and J ends lost 8 bases and 7 bases, in that order; junction bases with no gene match: 8. CDR1 is MNHEY and CDR2 is SVGAGI in the germline V gene. CDR3 sequence: CASSGTGYVGYTF. Written as DNA, the CDR3 is TGTGCCAGCTCCGGGACAGGGTATGTTGGCTACACCTTC.

The chain has TRBV9 and TRBJ1-1; TRBD1 matches 9 bases. Germline loops: CDR1 SGDLS, CDR2 YYNGEE. CDR3 length: 13 residues. The junction had 4 bases not matched to a gene; V was cut back by 4 bases and J by 6 bases. In DNA form, the CDR3 reads TGTGCCAGCAGCCGACAGGGGGTGGCTGAAGCTTTCTTT. This translates into CASSRQGVAEAFF.